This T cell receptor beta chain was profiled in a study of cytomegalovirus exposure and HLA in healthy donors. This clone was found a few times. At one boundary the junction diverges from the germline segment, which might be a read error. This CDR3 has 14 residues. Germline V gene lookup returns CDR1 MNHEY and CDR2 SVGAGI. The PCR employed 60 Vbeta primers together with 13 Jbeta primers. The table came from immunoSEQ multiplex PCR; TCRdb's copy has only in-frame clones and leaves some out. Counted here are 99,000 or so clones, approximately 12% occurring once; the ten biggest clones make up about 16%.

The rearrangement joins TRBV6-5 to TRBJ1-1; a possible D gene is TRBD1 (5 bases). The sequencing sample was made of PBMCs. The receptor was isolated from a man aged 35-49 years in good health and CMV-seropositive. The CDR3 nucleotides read TGTGCCAGCAGCTACACTAGGGACTCTGGGGAAGATTTCTTT. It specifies CASSYTRDSGEDFF.